This is a list of T cell receptor beta chains from one sample in a study of T cells in Graves' hyperthyroidism and ophthalmopathy. TCRdb passed the multiplex PCR reads through MiXCR, listing each CDR3 protein once. Seen here are approximately 610,000 distinct CDR3 sequences, roughly 14% observed once, and the top ten hold around 4.5%. The sequencing sample was made of blood. All receptors derive from a woman aged 40 to 50 with Graves' ophthalmopathy. Both conserved end residues are part of each CDR3. Fields, in order: V gene, J gene, CDR3 protein.

V gene: TRBV6-5; J gene: TRBJ2-7; CDR3 protein: CASSYRTGQGARNEQYF
V gene: TRBV19; J gene: TRBJ1-1; CDR3 protein: CASCRDGSFMNTEAFF
V gene: TRBV18; J gene: TRBJ1-1; CDR3 protein: CASSRGPSGDTEAFF
V gene: TRBV13; J gene: TRBJ1-2; CDR3 protein: CASSLDDGYTF
V gene: TRBV6-2/TRBV6-3; J gene: TRBJ2-2; CDR3 protein: CASSQISRELFF
V gene: TRBV28; J gene: TRBJ1-2; CDR3 protein: CASETGGSYGYTF
V gene: TRBV6-5; J gene: TRBJ1-1; CDR3 protein: CASSYLGHDTEAFF
V gene: TRBV7-2; J gene: TRBJ1-5; CDR3 protein: CASSTWGGSNQPQHF
V gene: TRBV11-2; J gene: TRBJ2-7; CDR3 protein: CASSLVGGTFGSYERYF
V gene: TRBV12-3/TRBV12-4; J gene: TRBJ2-7; CDR3 protein: CASSLAGPFYEQYF
V gene: TRBV28; J gene: TRBJ1-1; CDR3 protein: CASSLWGGVKTEAFF
V gene: TRBV12-5; J gene: TRBJ2-5; CDR3 protein: CASGYGIQETQYF
V gene: TRBV6-2/TRBV6-3; J gene: TRBJ2-7; CDR3 protein: CASSRASATYEQYF
V gene: TRBV2; J gene: TRBJ2-5; CDR3 protein: CASSELRGSVTQYF
V gene: TRBV28; J gene: TRBJ2-7; CDR3 protein: CASSLPTTYEQYF
V gene: TRBV19; J gene: TRBJ2-7; CDR3 protein: CASSGQGHYYEQYF
V gene: TRBV3-1; J gene: TRBJ2-5; CDR3 protein: CASSQIIQTQYF
V gene: TRBV19; J gene: TRBJ1-1; CDR3 protein: CASSAGSNTEAFF
V gene: TRBV27; J gene: TRBJ1-2; CDR3 protein: CASSPTGQNGYTF
V gene: TRBV11-2; J gene: TRBJ2-2; CDR3 protein: CASSRGQGGKGELFF
V gene: TRBV28; J gene: TRBJ2-5; CDR3 protein: CASSSPKYQETQYF
V gene: TRBV5-4; J gene: TRBJ1-4; CDR3 protein: CASSLQGRDEKLFF
V gene: TRBV15; J gene: TRBJ2-5; CDR3 protein: CATSRGWETQYF
V gene: TRBV2; J gene: TRBJ1-5; CDR3 protein: CASSESSSNQPQHF
V gene: TRBV5-1; J gene: TRBJ1-1; CDR3 protein: CASTGDTLLSEAFF
V gene: TRBV24-1; J gene: TRBJ1-2; CDR3 protein: CATSDRGTESRGYTF
V gene: TRBV28; J gene: TRBJ2-5; CDR3 protein: CASSPAYRETQYF
V gene: TRBV15; J gene: TRBJ1-5; CDR3 protein: CATSRTQGVVGQPQHF
V gene: TRBV10-2; J gene: TRBJ2-4; CDR3 protein: CASSESMDMATGIQYF
V gene: TRBV6-5; J gene: TRBJ2-7; CDR3 protein: CASSLQGFVYEQYF
V gene: TRBV19; J gene: TRBJ1-1; CDR3 protein: CASSVSGMMDTEAFF
V gene: TRBV19; J gene: TRBJ1-5; CDR3 protein: CASSDLQQPQHF
V gene: TRBV20-1; J gene: TRBJ1-5; CDR3 protein: CSARVGLGNQPQHF
V gene: TRBV3-1; J gene: TRBJ1-1; CDR3 protein: CASSRQWGTEAFF
V gene: TRBV29-1; J gene: TRBJ2-7; CDR3 protein: CSVEVQGTIYEQYF
V gene: TRBV6-2/TRBV6-3; J gene: TRBJ2-5; CDR3 protein: CASTLAGSNLETQYF
V gene: TRBV12-3/TRBV12-4; J gene: TRBJ1-5; CDR3 protein: CASSSTGEGPNQPQHF
V gene: TRBV4-1; J gene: TRBJ1-1; CDR3 protein: CASSPKGGTGARTEAFF
V gene: TRBV9; J gene: TRBJ2-6; CDR3 protein: CASSGAHGANVLTF
V gene: TRBV28; J gene: TRBJ2-7; CDR3 protein: CASSPLGSPSREQYF
V gene: TRBV7-9; J gene: TRBJ2-5; CDR3 protein: CASSEGQGNSETQYF
V gene: TRBV6-1; J gene: TRBJ2-7; CDR3 protein: CASSQYRDEQYF
V gene: TRBV30; J gene: TRBJ1-2; CDR3 protein: CAWSAGGGDGYTF
V gene: TRBV25-1; J gene: TRBJ1-2; CDR3 protein: CASSEPGADGYTF
V gene: TRBV20-1; J gene: TRBJ2-5; CDR3 protein: CSAQPPPGTQYF
V gene: TRBV6-5; J gene: TRBJ2-5; CDR3 protein: CASSYSRGVQETQYF
V gene: TRBV20-1; J gene: TRBJ2-5; CDR3 protein: CSVDSGGETQYF
V gene: TRBV7-2; J gene: TRBJ2-5; CDR3 protein: CASSYSETTPQETQYF
V gene: TRBV27; J gene: TRBJ1-1; CDR3 protein: CASTRRGATEAFF
V gene: TRBV18; J gene: TRBJ2-5; CDR3 protein: CASSLHPGGQETQYF
V gene: TRBV14; J gene: TRBJ2-7; CDR3 protein: CASSQIWGDEQYF
V gene: TRBV27; J gene: TRBJ2-5; CDR3 protein: CASSPGQGSLAAEGETQYF
V gene: TRBV28; J gene: TRBJ1-1; CDR3 protein: CASSDAYSSGPEAFF
V gene: TRBV24-1; J gene: TRBJ1-1; CDR3 protein: CATSDPGDGAFF